The 2 T cell receptor beta chains below were found in one sample sequenced in a study of neoadjuvant nivolumab and ipilimumab in lung cancer. Clones were sequenced by immunoSEQ multiplex PCR, and TCRdb holds only the in-frame ones, with some missing. The table includes 9,500 to 10,000 clones, 65% to 85% detected once. The sample was peripheral blood, taken before neoadjuvant nivolumab, alone or with ipilimumab. These TCRs come from an adult with non-small cell lung cancer.

This chain joins TRBV28 and TRBJ1-2; possible D gene TRBD1, 5 bases. The length of the CDR3 is 16 residues. CDR1 is MDHEN and CDR2 is SYDVKM in the germline V gene. Trimming pared 7 bases from V and 2 bases from J, leaving 20 bases between. CDR3 amino acids: CASIGLTEGDNYGYTF. The CDR3 bases are TGTGCCAGCATCGGGCTTACGGAAGGGGACAACTATGGCTACACCTTC.

The V call is TRBV6-5, the J call TRBJ2-1; possibly TRBD2 for D (6 bases). This CDR3 is 15 amino acids long. Trimming took off 0 bases at V and 9 bases at J, with 15 bases between the two ends. The germline CDR1 and CDR2 sequences are MNHEY and SVGAGI. CDR3 residues: CASSYSATSGGEQFF. CDR3 bases: TGTGCCAGCAGTTACTCGGCGACTAGTGGTGGTGAGCAGTTCTTC.